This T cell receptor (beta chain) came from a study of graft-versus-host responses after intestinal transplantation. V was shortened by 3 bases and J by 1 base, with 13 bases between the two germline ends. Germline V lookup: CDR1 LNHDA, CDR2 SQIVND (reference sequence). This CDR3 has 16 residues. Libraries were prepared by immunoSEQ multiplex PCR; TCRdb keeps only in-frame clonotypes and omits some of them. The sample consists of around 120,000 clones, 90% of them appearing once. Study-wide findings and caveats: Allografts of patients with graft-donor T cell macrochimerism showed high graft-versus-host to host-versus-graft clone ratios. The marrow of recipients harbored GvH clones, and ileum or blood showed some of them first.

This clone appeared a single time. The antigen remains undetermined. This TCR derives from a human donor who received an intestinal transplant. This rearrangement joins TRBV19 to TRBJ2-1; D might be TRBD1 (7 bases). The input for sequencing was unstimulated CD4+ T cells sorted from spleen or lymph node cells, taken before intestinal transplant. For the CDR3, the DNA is TGTGCCAGTAGTATCCAGACAGGGAGGTCCTACAATGAGCAGTTCTTC. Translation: CASSIQTGRSYNEQFF.